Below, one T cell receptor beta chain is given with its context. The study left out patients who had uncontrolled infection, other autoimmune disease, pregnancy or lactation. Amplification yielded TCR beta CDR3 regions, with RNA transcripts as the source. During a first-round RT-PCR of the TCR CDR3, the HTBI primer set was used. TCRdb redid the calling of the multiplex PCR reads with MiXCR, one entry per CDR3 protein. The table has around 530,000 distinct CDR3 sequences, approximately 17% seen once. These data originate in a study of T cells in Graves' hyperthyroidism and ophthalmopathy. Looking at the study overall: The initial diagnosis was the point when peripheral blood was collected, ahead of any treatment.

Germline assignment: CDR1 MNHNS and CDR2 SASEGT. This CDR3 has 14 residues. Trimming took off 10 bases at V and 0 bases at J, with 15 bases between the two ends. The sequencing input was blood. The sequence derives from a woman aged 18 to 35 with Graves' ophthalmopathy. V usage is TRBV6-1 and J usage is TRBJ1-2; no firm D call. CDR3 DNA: TGTGCCACCCTAGAGAAACAATCTAACTATGGCTACACCTTC. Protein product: CATLEKQSNYGYTF.